A selection of T cell receptor beta chains follows, all from one sample in a study of blood T cell repertoires in COVID-19. TCRdb's copy holds only in-frame clones and misses some; the assay was immunoSEQ multiplex PCR. The data hold 65,000 to 80,000 clones, with more than 65% observed a single time. The sequenced material came from peripheral blood. These receptors all come from a man aged 50-60 years with acute or convalescent COVID-19. CDR3s include the opening cysteine and the closing phenylalanine or tryptophan. The D gene is left open where the match is weak. The size of a clone is reported for some rows only, either as once, few or many, or as a class for expanded clones.

V	D	J	size	DNA	CDR3
TRBV5-6	TRBD2	TRBJ2-7	NA	TGTGCCAGCAGGTTAGGACTAGCGGGCAACTCCTACGAGCAGTACTTC	CASRLGLAGNSYEQYF
TRBV6-6	TRBD1	TRBJ1-5	few	TGTGCCAGCAGTCACTGGGACAGGACCAATCAGCCCCAGCATTTT	CASSHWDRTNQPQHF
TRBV5-1	TRBD1	TRBJ1-4	NA	TGCGCCAGCAGCCAACAGGGGATTGGGGCTAATGAAAAACTGTTTTTT	CASSQQGIGANEKLFF
TRBV10-3	TRBD1	TRBJ1-2	NA	TGTGCCATCAGTAAAGGACAGGGGGCGTTGGGCTACACCTTC	CAISKGQGALGYTF
TRBV5-1	NA	TRBJ1-1	NA	TGCGCCAGCAGCCTGCGGATAGGCACTGAAGCTTTCTTT	CASSLRIGTEAFF
TRBV12-3/TRBV12-4	NA	TRBJ1-5	NA	TGTGCCAGCAGTTTTAGGGAGGGTCAGCCCCAGCATTTT	CASSFREGQPQHF
TRBV19	NA	TRBJ2-3	NA	TGTGCCAGTAGTATAGACAGGGAAGATACGCAGTATTTT	CASSIDREDTQYF
TRBV21-1	NA	TRBJ1-5	NA	TGTGCCAGCGGACGGACAGGGGAGGGGGTCAATCAGCCCCAGCATTTT	CASGRTGEGVNQPQHF
TRBV7-9	NA	TRBJ2-1	NA	TGTGCCAGCAGCTTAGTATCGGGGTCTGACAATGAGCAGTTCTTC	CASSLVSGSDNEQFF
TRBV7-3	TRBD1	TRBJ2-3	NA	TGTGCCAGCAGCCTCCGGACAGGGGGGACAGATACGCAGTATTTT	CASSLRTGGTDTQYF
TRBV6-5	NA	TRBJ1-6	NA	TGTGCCAGCAGCGAGAACTCCTATAATTCACCCCTCCACTTT	CASSENSYNSPLHF
TRBV6-6	NA	TRBJ2-2	NA	TGTGCCAGCAGTTATTATGGGGGGTCGGCCGGGGAGCTGTTTTTT	CASSYYGGSAGELFF
TRBV3-1/TRBV3-2	NA	TRBJ1-4	NA	TGTGCCAGCAGCCATTTTGCCCGAGGTTCTAATGAAAAACTGTTTTTT	CASSHFARGSNEKLFF
TRBV18	TRBD1	TRBJ1-5	NA	TGTGCCAGCTCACCGGGACAGGGGGCTAATCAGCCCCAGCATTTT	CASSPGQGANQPQHF
TRBV12-3/TRBV12-4	NA	TRBJ1-6	NA	TGTGCCAGCAGCCCCAACCTAGTCACCCTCCACTTT	CASSPNLVTLHF
TRBV18	NA	TRBJ1-1	NA	TGTGCCAGCTCACCACGACGACAGGCTGTGAACACTGAAGCTTTCTTT	CASSPRRQAVNTEAFF
TRBV11-3	NA	TRBJ2-6	NA	TGTGCCAGCAGCCAAGACAGCTCTGGGGCCAACGTCCTGACTTTC	CASSQDSSGANVLTF
TRBV5-4	NA	TRBJ2-5	once	TGTGCCAGCAGCTCGCAGGGGTCCCAAGAGACCCAGTACTTC	CASSSQGSQETQYF
TRBV4-3	NA	TRBJ2-7	NA	TGCGCCAGCAGCCAATCCCCCACTACGTTCGAGCAGTACTTC	CASSQSPTTFEQYF
TRBV15	TRBD1	TRBJ1-4	NA	TGTGCCACCGCTGCACTCGGGACAGGGGGTAAAAAACTGTTTTTT	CATAALGTGGKKLFF
TRBV7-9	NA	TRBJ2-2	NA	TGTGCCAGCAGCTCCCGGGACACCCTCACCGGGGAGCTGTTTTTT	CASSSRDTLTGELFF
TRBV5-8	TRBD1	TRBJ1-4	NA	TGTGCCAGCACCAGGGGGCCGGGTAATGAAAAACTGTTTTTT	CASTRGPGNEKLFF
TRBV9	NA	TRBJ1-6	NA	TGTGCCAGCAGCGTAGATAACTCGAGGGCACCCCTCCACTTT	CASSVDNSRAPLHF
TRBV6-2/TRBV6-3	NA	TRBJ2-7	few	TGTGCCAGCAGTTATTATATACTTGAGTACGAGCAGTACTTC	CASSYYILEYEQYF
TRBV29-1	TRBD1	TRBJ1-2	NA	TGCAGCGTGAGGGGGACAGGGGTCTATGGCTACACCTTC	CSVRGTGVYGYTF
TRBV3-1/TRBV3-2	TRBD2	TRBJ2-3	NA	TGTGCCAGCAGCCAAGATCGGCCTAGCGGGAGGGGTGTGGCAGATACGCAGTATTTT	CASSQDRPSGRGVADTQYF
TRBV28	NA	TRBJ2-5	NA	TGTGCCAGCTCTTTTCTCCCGGCAGGGCCAAACCAAGAGACCCAGTACTTC	CASSFLPAGPNQETQYF
TRBV19	NA	TRBJ2-1	NA	TGTGCCAGTAGTGGAGGGACAGCATACAATGAGCAGTTCTTC	CASSGGTAYNEQFF
TRBV27	NA	TRBJ2-2	NA	TGTGCCAGCAGTTCTTTCGGGGTTAAGGCCGGGGAGCTGTTTTTT	CASSSFGVKAGELFF
TRBV19	TRBD1	TRBJ2-1	NA	TGTGCCAGTAGTACCATTACCGGGACAGTCAACAATGAGCAGTTCTTC	CASSTITGTVNNEQFF
TRBV19	NA	TRBJ1-2	few	TGTGCCAGTAGTATTCCGGGGTACTATGGCTACACCTTC	CASSIPGYYGYTF
TRBV28	NA	TRBJ1-1	NA	TGTGCCAGCAGCACGGGACTCCTGAAGACTGAAGCTTTCTTT	CASSTGLLKTEAFF
TRBV4-2	NA	TRBJ1-5	NA	TGTGCCAGCAGCCAGGTTTCGGGGGGTCAGCCCCAGCATTTT	CASSQVSGGQPQHF
TRBV15	NA	TRBJ2-7	NA	TGTGCCACCAGCAGGGAGGGGGGGACCTACGAGCAGTACTTC	CATSREGGTYEQYF
TRBV2	NA	TRBJ1-1	few	TGTGCCAGCAGCACAGGCTCTGGCACTGAAGCTTTCTTT	CASSTGSGTEAFF
TRBV5-1	NA	TRBJ2-2	NA	TGCGCCAGCACGGGGGTCGGGATAGGGGAGCTGTTTTTT	CASTGVGIGELFF
TRBV19	NA	TRBJ2-7	few	TGTGCCAGTAGTAGACGGGACACCTACGAGCAGTACTTC	CASSRRDTYEQYF
TRBV28	TRBD1	TRBJ1-3	NA	TGTGCCAGCAGATCAAGGGGGCCGGGAAACACCATATATTTT	CASRSRGPGNTIYF
TRBV5-1	NA	TRBJ1-4	NA	TGCGCCAGCAGCTTGCAGGATCCAACTAATGAAAAACTGTTTTTT	CASSLQDPTNEKLFF
TRBV7-2	NA	TRBJ2-1	NA	TGTGCCAGCAGCTCCACTAGCAGACCTTACAATGAGCAGTTCTTC	CASSSTSRPYNEQFF
TRBV6-6	NA	TRBJ2-5	NA	TGTGCCAGCAGCCCTGGGGGCCCCAAAGAGACCCAGTACTTC	CASSPGGPKETQYF
TRBV27	TRBD1	TRBJ1-1	NA	TGTGCCAGCAGATACAGGGGATTGTCGGCCACTGAAGCTTTCTTT	CASRYRGLSATEAFF
TRBV10-3	TRBD1	TRBJ2-7	NA	TGTGCCATCAGTGAGGGGACAGGGTCAGGGGAGCAGTACTTC	CAISEGTGSGEQYF
TRBV19	NA	TRBJ2-1	NA	TGTGCCAGTACCAGGTGGTCGTACTTATCCTACAATGAGCAGTTCTTC	CASTRWSYLSYNEQFF
TRBV6-5	NA	TRBJ1-2	NA	TGTGCCAGCAGTTACTTACGCAGCGGAGGCTACACCTTC	CASSYLRSGGYTF
TRBV3-1/TRBV3-2	NA	TRBJ1-2	NA	TGTGCCAGCAGCCAAGGTTCAGGGTTACCCTATGGCTACACCTTC	CASSQGSGLPYGYTF
TRBV7-2	NA	TRBJ2-7	NA	TGTGCCAGCAGCTTAGCGCTAGGCGAGCAGTACTTC	CASSLALGEQYF
TRBV5-1	TRBD1	TRBJ2-7	NA	TGCGCCAGCAGCTATCTTTATGGGACAGGGGGCGACGAGCAGTACTTC	CASSYLYGTGGDEQYF
TRBV10-2	TRBD1	TRBJ1-2	NA	TGCGCCAGCAGCCTGGACAGGGGCACTAACTATGGCTACACCTTC	CASSLDRGTNYGYTF
TRBV28	NA	TRBJ2-5	few	TGTGCCAGCAGTTCCCTAGACGGTGAGACCCAGTACTTC	CASSSLDGETQYF
TRBV6-6	TRBD1	TRBJ2-5	once	TGTGCCAGCAGTTACATTACAGGGGGCGGGGAGACCCAGTACTTC	CASSYITGGGETQYF